The 32 T cell receptor beta chains below all came from one sample that was sequenced in a study of neurological immune-mediated disorders. Via MiXCR, TCRdb re-called the 5' RACE reads, giving one row per CDR3 protein. Of roughly 74,000 distinct CDR3 sequences in the sample, roughly 5% were seen once. Sequencing was carried out using PBMCs. Receptors were obtained from a man aged 18 to 29 with multiple sclerosis.

In this sample, this clonotype turned up many times. The V call is TRBV6-2 or TRBV6-3, the J call TRBJ2-7; unclear D gene. Germline V gene sequence: CDR1 MNHEY, CDR2 SVGEGT. This CDR3 spans 14 amino acids. The V end lost 4 bases, the J end lost 4 bases, and 14 bases lay between the germline ends. CDR3 sequence (DNA): TGTGCCAGCAGTTTGGGTGGCACGAGTTACGAGCAGTACTTC. This codes for CASSLGGTSYEQYF.

This clonotype came up many times. The chain recombines TRBV20-1 with TRBJ2-3; 11 nucleotides align to TRBD1. V dropped 6 bases and J dropped 4; count of bases not matched to a gene: 3. CDR3 length: 13 amino acids. From germline, CDR1 is DFQATT and CDR2 SNEGSKA (reference sequence). The CDR3, as DNA: TGCAGTGCCTGGACAGGGGGCGCAGATACGCAGTATTTT. Protein: CSAWTGGADTQYF.

Regarding this clonotype: One end of the junction fails to match germline, which may point to a read error. The chain recombines TRBV20-1 with TRBJ1-6; 7 bases line up with TRBD1. This CDR3 is 14 amino acids long. CDR1 DFQATT and CDR2 SNEGSKA come from the germline V gene (reference sequence). CDR3 in DNA: TGCAGTGCTAGAACGGGACAGAATAATTCACCCCTCAACTTT. Its translation: CSARTGQNNSPLNF.

This clonotype came up many times. The chain uses TRBV20-1 and TRBJ2-1; 7 bases map to TRBD1. The CDR3 has 15 amino acids. The germline V gene encodes CDR1 DFQATT and CDR2 SNEGSKA (reference sequence). Trimming removed 5 bases from V and 10 bases from J; junction bases left unmatched: 17. CDR3 nucleotides: TGCAGTGCTCCCCGAGGGGGCTATTCCGTAAGGGAGCAGTTCTTC. This translates into CSAPRGGYSVREQFF.

V usage is TRBV29-1 and J usage is TRBJ2-3, with a weak D call TRBD2 (5 bases). Trimming took 8 bases from V and 4 from J, leaving 16 bases between them. The CDR3 runs 13 residues. The V gene's germline CDR1 is SQVTM and CDR2 ANQGSEA. Written as DNA, the CDR3 is TGCAGCACCGAGCGGACCTCGGCAGATACGCAGTATTTT. This translates into CSTERTSADTQYF.

This clonotype was seen repeatedly, ten times or more. The J gene is TRBJ2-3, the V gene TRBV6-2 or TRBV6-3; TRBD2 matches 7 bases. Trimming cost V 4 bases and J 1 base; bases outside gene matches: 14. The germline CDR1 and CDR2 sequences are MNHEY and SVGEGT. The CDR3 is made up of 18 amino acids. As DNA, the CDR3 is TGTGCCAGCAGTTCGGGAGGTCGGCGGGAGCGAGGCACAGATACGCAGTATTTT. It is translated as CASSSGGRRERGTDTQYF.

This clonotype showed up many times. CDR3 in DNA: TGTGCCAGTAGGAATATCGAGGAAAATTCACCCCTCCACTTT. Protein product: CASRNIEENSPLHF. This chain links TRBV19 with TRBJ1-6, with D hard to call. Trimming shortened V by 6 bases and J by 7 bases, and 13 bases separated the two germline ends. CDR1 LNHDA and CDR2 SQIVND come from the germline V gene (reference sequence). There are 14 residues in the CDR3.

This clonotype appeared many times. The chain employs TRBV5-1 and TRBJ2-5; the match to TRBD2 covers 10 bases. The CDR3 extends over 15 amino acids. CDR1 and CDR2 from the germline V gene are SGHRS and YFSETQ. J was trimmed by 3 bases and V by 2 bases; bases with no gene match: 4. The CDR3 reads CASSFAGTSEETQYF. For the CDR3, the DNA is TGCGCCAGCAGCTTCGCCGGGACTAGCGAAGAGACCCAGTACTTC.

This clonotype was recorded many times. This rearrangement joins TRBV20-1 to TRBJ1-6; no firm D call. Germline V gene lookup returns CDR1 DFQATT and CDR2 SNEGSKA (reference sequence). The V end lost 4 bases, the J end lost 6 bases, and 16 bases lay between the germline ends. The CDR3 length is 15 residues. The CDR3 bases are TGCAGTGCTACCCTAGGGTCGACCGTTAATTCACCCCTCCACTTT. Translated, it gives CSATLGSTVNSPLHF.

This clonotype was seen many times. The chain recombines TRBV20-1 with TRBJ2-6; no definite D call. V was pared by 6 bases and J by 0 bases, with 6 bases between. The V gene's germline CDR1 is DFQATT and CDR2 SNEGSKA (reference sequence). This CDR3 contains 13 residues. This CDR3 reads CSASPSGANVLTF. The CDR3 region has the DNA TGCAGTGCGAGCCCCTCTGGGGCCAACGTCCTGACTTTC.

This clonotype has ten or more counts. V is TRBV4-3 and J is TRBJ2-3, with TRBD2 matching 8 bases. This CDR3 has 17 residues. V dropped 4 bases and J dropped 0; count of bases not matched to a gene: 9. Germline values: CDR1 LGHNA, CDR2 YSLEER. CDR3 nucleotides: TGCGCCAGCAGCCGAAGACCGACTAGCGACAGCACAGATACGCAGTATTTT. Translation gives CASSRRPTSDSTDTQYF.

This clonotype appeared many times. V usage is TRBV7-2 and J usage is TRBJ1-6, with unresolved D. With 4 bases removed from V and 7 bases from J, the gap between germline ends came to 2 bases. The germline CDR1 and CDR2 sequences are SGHTA and FQGNSA. CDR3 length equals 11 residues. In DNA form, the CDR3 reads TGTGCCAGCAGCTCCAATTCACCCCTCCACTTT. Translation: CASSSNSPLHF.

In its sample, this clonotype was seen many times. Mismatch with germline at one junction end may stem from a read error. V usage is TRBV24-1 and J usage is TRBJ2-1, with TRBD2 matching over 8 bases. CDR3 length: 15 amino acids. Germline-derived CDR1 and CDR2 are KGHDR and SFDVKD. Written as DNA, the CDR3 is TGTGCCACAGCTCAACGGGGGGGCAGCTACGATGAGCAGTTCTTC. Its translation is CATAQRGGSYDEQFF.

V is TRBV7-8 and J is TRBJ1-5; tentatively, D is TRBD1 (5 bases). The CDR3 loop spans 15 amino acids. Germline CDR1 is SGHVS and CDR2 is FQNEAQ. V lost 4 bases and J lost 6, with 16 bases in between. CDR3 protein: CASSSGQNTAQPQHF. The CDR3 DNA follows: TGTGCCAGCAGCTCAGGACAAAACACCGCTCAGCCCCAGCATTTT.

This clonotype was picked up many times. The genes are TRBV20-1 and TRBJ2-7; TRBD2 might be the D (6 bases). CDR1 and CDR2 (germline): DFQATT, SNEGSKA (reference sequence). The ends were cut back, 1 base at V and 6 bases at J, with 13 bases in the middle. The CDR3 runs to 13 residues. Here the CDR3 reads CSARGGLASEQYF. In nucleotides, the CDR3 is TGCAGTGCTAGAGGGGGACTGGCGAGCGAGCAGTACTTC.

This clonotype came up a few times. At one end the junction does not follow the germline gene, possibly because of a read error. The J gene is TRBJ2-6, the V gene TRBV7-2; 7 bases are shared with TRBD1. CDR1 is SGHTA, CDR2 FQGNSA, per germline. This CDR3 spans 17 amino acids. CDR3 amino acids: CASSSRTGLAGAKVLTF. CDR3 nucleotides: TGTGCCAGCAGCTCCAGGACAGGTTTGGCTGGGGCCAAAGTCCTGACTTTC.

This clonotype was detected many times. The chain carries TRBV10-3 and TRBJ2-7, with D unresolved. This CDR3 is built from 14 residues. Germline lookup yields CDR1 ENHRY and CDR2 SYGVKD. Trimming left V 2 bases short and J 0 bases short, with 8 bases between. CDR3 in DNA: TGTGCCATCAGTGAGGGGATTAGCTCCTACGAGCAGTACTTC. It encodes CAISEGISSYEQYF.

In this sample, this clonotype turned up many times. V gene TRBV6-5 combines with J gene TRBJ1-1; tentatively, D is TRBD1 (6 bases). CDR1 MNHEY and CDR2 SVGAGI come from the germline V gene. The CDR3 loop spans 15 amino acids. The V end was cut by 2 bases, the J end by 5 bases, with 15 bases between. CDR3 coding DNA: TGTGCCAGCAGTTACGGACAGATCCGAGGGACTGAAGCTTTCTTT. Protein: CASSYGQIRGTEAFF.

About this clonotype: Germline is not matched at one junction end, which may reflect a read error. The chain is built from TRBV5-1 and TRBJ1-6, with TRBD1 identical over 10 bases. The germline gives CDR1 SGHRS, CDR2 YFSETQ. The CDR3 covers 13 residues. This CDR3 reads CASSLGQGGSLNF. The CDR3 nucleotides are TGCGCCAGCAGCCTCGGACAGGGGGGATCCCTCAACTTT.

This clonotype was observed at least ten times. The chain joins TRBV27 to TRBJ1-1; TRBD1 matches 7 bases. The CDR3 is 16 amino acids. With V trimmed by 4 bases and J by 1 base, 9 bases remained unmatched. From germline, CDR1 is MNHEY and CDR2 SMNVEV (reference sequence). As DNA, the CDR3 is TGTGCCAGCAGTTCTACCGACAGGGCCTGGAACACTGAAGCTTTCTTT. Amino acids: CASSSTDRAWNTEAFF.

This clonotype was counted at least ten times. The J gene is TRBJ2-1, the V gene TRBV12-3 or TRBV12-4; D gene ambiguous. The CDR3 is 13 residues long. V dropped 0 bases and J dropped 6 bases, with 6 bases sitting between them. CDR3 nucleotide sequence: TGTGCCAGCAGTTTAGCCCTCGGCAATGAGCAGTTCTTC. Translation gives CASSLALGNEQFF.

This clonotype came up many times. The chain links TRBV7-3 to TRBJ2-3; D possibly uses TRBD1 or TRBD2 (5 bases each). The CDR3 extends over 16 amino acids. V lost 0 bases and J 6 bases, leaving 16 bases between the germline ends. The V gene's germline CDR1 is SGHTA and CDR2 FQGTGA. The DNA of the CDR3 is TGTGCCAGCAGCTTAACCTCCGGGGCCCCCTCGGATACGCAGTATTTT. It encodes CASSLTSGAPSDTQYF.

About this clonotype: This may be a read error, as it is one base from a much larger clone. The chain employs TRBV20-1 and TRBJ2-3, with D unresolved. The CDR3 is made up of 13 amino acids. V was trimmed by 0 bases and J by 2 bases, leaving 6 bases between them. The germline gives CDR1 DFQATT, CDR2 SNEGSKA (reference sequence). CDR3 protein: CSARENDTDTQYF. DNA for the CDR3: TGCAGTGCTAGAGAGAATGACACAGATACGCAGTATTTT.

This clonotype was counted ten times or more. This rearrangement joins TRBV5-1 to TRBJ1-1, with 9 bases that match TRBD1. Germline trimming cut 3 bases from V and 1 base from J; bases unmatched to any gene: 1. Germline CDR1 and CDR2: SGHRS and YFSETQ. This CDR3 contains 14 residues. This chain's CDR3 is CASSSTGGNTEAFF. In DNA, the CDR3 is TGCGCCAGCAGCTCGACAGGGGGGAACACTGAAGCTTTCTTT.

This clonotype has at least ten counts. This chain connects TRBV7-2 to TRBJ2-3; TRBD1 aligns across 8 bases. The J segment lost 2 bases and the V segment lost 3 bases, leaving 4 bases of the junction unmatched. Germline-derived CDR1 and CDR2 are SGHTA and FQGNSA. This CDR3 has 15 residues. The CDR3: CASSFSDRVTDTQYF. Written as DNA, the CDR3 is TGTGCCAGCAGCTTTTCGGACAGGGTCACAGATACGCAGTATTTT.

This clonotype was seen repeatedly, ten times or more. The CDR3, as DNA: TGTGCCAGCAGCTCCTACCGGACTAGAAGCTACAATGAGCAGTTCTTC. Residues: CASSSYRTRSYNEQFF. J is TRBJ2-1 and V is TRBV7-2; 7 nucleotides align to TRBD2. The V gene's germline CDR1 is SGHTA and CDR2 FQGNSA. The CDR3 length is 16 residues. The J segment lost 3 bases and the V segment lost 4 bases, leaving 9 bases of the junction unmatched.

This clonotype was picked up many times. This sequence joins TRBV5-4 and TRBJ2-3; 12 bases match TRBD2. This CDR3 contains 16 residues. Germline loops: CDR1 SGHNT, CDR2 YYREEE (reference sequence). Germline trimming cut 3 bases from V and 2 bases from J; bases unmatched to any gene: 4. Written as DNA, the CDR3 is TGTGCCAGCAGCTCTACTAGCGGGGGGTCCACAGATACGCAGTATTTT. Translating gives CASSSTSGGSTDTQYF.

In this sample, this clonotype turned up many times. This chain links TRBV27 with TRBJ1-6; D is possibly TRBD1 (6 bases). The CDR3 runs 16 residues. Germline V gene lookup returns CDR1 MNHEY and CDR2 SMNVEV (reference sequence). V lost 2 bases and J lost 14, with 22 bases in between. DNA of the CDR3: TGTGCCAGCAGTTTAGACGCAAGAGGGAGGGGGATTGCCCTCCACTTT. Amino acid sequence: CASSLDARGRGIALHF.

Ten or more counts support this clonotype. The genes are TRBV12-3 or TRBV12-4 and TRBJ2-2; a weak D match, TRBD2 (5 bases). The CDR3 sequence is 15 residues long. V lost 5 bases and J lost 4, with 14 bases in between. The CDR3, as DNA: TGTGCCAGCAGTCTCCGGACTCAAGGCACCGGGGAGCTGTTTTTT. It yields the protein CASSLRTQGTGELFF.

Remarks on this clonotype: A much bigger clone sits one base away, suggesting this may be a read error. The chain couples TRBV28 to TRBJ2-7; the D gene is possibly TRBD1 (6 bases). V gave up 5 bases and J gave up 7 bases, with 21 bases separating them. The CDR3 length is 15 residues. Germline V gene data show CDR1 as MDHEN and CDR2 as SYDVKM. For the CDR3, the DNA is TGTGCCAGCAGTGAGAGGACAGATCTTATCCAAGAGCAGTACTTC. Translation gives CASSERTDLIQEQYF.

This sequence joins TRBV27 and TRBJ2-2, with D tentatively TRBD2 (5 bases). V lost 8 bases and J lost 6, with 13 bases in between. The CDR3 extends over 13 amino acids. Germline-derived CDR1 and CDR2 are MNHEY and SMNVEV (reference sequence). The CDR3 reads CASSLLGAGELFF. The CDR3 coding sequence is TGTGCCAGCTCCCTTCTCGGGGCCGGGGAGCTGTTTTTT.

The V gene is TRBV6-4, the J gene TRBJ2-2, with D possibly matching TRBD2 (5 bases). The CDR3 totals 14 residues. Germline values: CDR1 MRHNA, CDR2 SNTAGT. The V gene lost 3 bases and the J gene lost 7 bases, with 12 bases spanning the gap. This chain's CDR3 is CASSEARGSGELFF. The CDR3 region has the DNA TGTGCCAGCAGTGAAGCTAGAGGGAGCGGGGAGCTGTTTTTT.